What follows are 20 T cell receptor beta chains derived from one specimen sequenced in a study of blood T cell repertoires in COVID-19. Generated by immunoSEQ multiplex PCR, the TCRdb table keeps only in-frame clones and is missing some. Among roughly 200,000 clones listed, 85% were seen once. Sequenced input: PBMCs or T cells enriched from blood (not recorded which). Receptors were obtained from a man aged 40-49 years who had recovered from COVID-19.

This chain joins TRBV28 and TRBJ2-7; D is undetermined. The CDR3 extends over 13 amino acids. V gave up 5 bases and J gave up 2 bases, with 10 bases separating them. Germline assignment: CDR1 MDHEN and CDR2 SYDVKM. Here the CDR3 DNA reads TGTGCCAGCAGTCCCCAGGAAGCCTACGAGCAGTACTTC. Translation: CASSPQEAYEQYF.

V is TRBV18 and J is TRBJ2-7, with 8 bases that match TRBD2. This CDR3 contains 14 residues. The V gene's germline CDR1 is KGHSH and CDR2 LQKENI. Trimming took 5 bases from V and 0 from J; bases not matched to a gene: 3. The chain's CDR3 is CASSSGTSSYEQYF. The CDR3 nucleotides read TGTGCCAGCTCATCCGGGACTAGCTCCTACGAGCAGTACTTC.

The chain employs TRBV5-6 and TRBJ1-1; D is undetermined. The CDR3 consists of 13 residues. CDR1 is SGHDT and CDR2 is YYEEEE in the germline V gene. V was shortened by 2 bases and J by 7 bases, with 12 bases between the two germline ends. Here the CDR3 DNA reads TGTGCCAGCAGCTTCCCTAATACTCGTGAAGCTTTCTTT. It codes for CASSFPNTREAFF.

The count of this clone is one. The chain has TRBV9 and TRBJ2-1; 8 bases are shared with TRBD2. The junction had 5 bases not matched to a gene; V was cut back by 2 bases and J by 4 bases. The CDR3 runs to 15 residues. Germline V lookup: CDR1 SGDLS, CDR2 YYNGEE. The CDR3 sequence is CASSVSSGMYNEQFF. Written as DNA, the CDR3 is TGTGCCAGCAGCGTCAGTAGCGGGATGTACAATGAGCAGTTCTTC. The complete variable domain, with remaining parts taken from reference TRBV9 and TRBJ2-1, reads DSGVTQTPKHLITATGQRVTLRCSPRSGDLSVYWYQQSLDQGLQFLIQYYNGEERAKGNILERFSAQQFPDLHSELNLSSLELGDSALYFCASSVSSGMYNEQFFGPGTRLTVL.

V usage is TRBV15 and J usage is TRBJ2-5; 9 bases match TRBD1. Germline V gene sequence: CDR1 LNHNV, CDR2 YYDKDF (reference sequence). V lost 5 bases and J lost 4; bases outside the gene matches: 8. This CDR3 contains 15 residues. CDR3 amino acids: CATSPWDRESETQYF. Here the CDR3 DNA reads TGTGCCACCAGCCCCTGGGACAGGGAGTCAGAGACCCAGTACTTC.

The J gene is TRBJ1-6, the V gene TRBV7-8; TRBD1 is a possible D gene (6 bases). Trimming shortened V by 2 bases and J by 10 bases, and 18 bases separated the two germline ends. The CDR3 sequence is 16 residues long. The V gene's germline CDR1 is SGHVS and CDR2 FQNEAQ. The CDR3 DNA sequence: TGTGCCAGCAGCTTAATAGCCCCCGGGACAATCTCACCCCTCCACTTT. It yields the protein CASSLIAPGTISPLHF.

This clone was observed a few times. The chain uses TRBV4-1 and TRBJ1-2; TRBD1 matches 7 bases. Germline-derived CDR1 and CDR2 are MGHRA and YSYEKL. The CDR3 spans 13 residues. V dropped 6 bases and J dropped 2; count of bases not matched to a gene: 3. The CDR3 loop reads CASRSTGNYGYTF. The CDR3, as DNA: TGCGCCAGCAGGTCGACAGGGAACTATGGCTACACCTTC.

The chain carries TRBV16 and TRBJ2-7; D call uncertain. Germline CDR1 is KGHSY and CDR2 is FQNENV. The CDR3 runs to 15 residues. Trimming left V 0 bases short and J 0 bases short, with 9 bases between. The CDR3 DNA is TGTGCCAGCAGCCAATCAAGAGACAACTCCTACGAGCAGTACTTC. Translated: CASSQSRDNSYEQYF.

V and J are TRBV25-1 and TRBJ2-1, with D possibly TRBD2 on 6 matching bases. V was pared by 3 bases and J by 5 bases, with 14 bases between. This CDR3 is 15 amino acids long. CDR1 and CDR2 (germline): MGHDK, SYGVNS. The chain's CDR3 is CASSDPSGSDNEQFF. The CDR3 region has the DNA TGTGCCAGCAGTGATCCCAGCGGGTCCGACAATGAGCAGTTCTTC.

The chain uses TRBV28 and TRBJ1-4, with 7 bases aligning to TRBD1. The CDR3 is 14 residues long. After removal of 2 bases from V and 10 bases from J, the junction contained 7 bases not matched to a gene. The V gene's germline CDR1 is MDHEN and CDR2 SYDVKM. The CDR3 here is CASSLQGDRSKLFF. Written as DNA, the CDR3 is TGTGCCAGCAGTTTACAGGGGGATCGCTCAAAACTGTTTTTT.

The V and J genes are TRBV12-3 or TRBV12-4 and TRBJ2-7; perhaps TRBD2 as D (5 bases). Trimming cost V 10 bases and J 1 base, with 11 bases left between them. This CDR3 has 12 amino acids. The CDR3 here is CATSGISYEQYF. As DNA, the CDR3 is TGTGCCACCTCGGGAATATCCTACGAGCAGTACTTC.

The chain couples TRBV20-1 to TRBJ2-7; D uncertain. Trimming removed 2 bases at V and 3 bases at J, with 5 bases between. The CDR3 extends over 11 amino acids. Germline CDR1 DFQATT, CDR2 SNEGSKA (reference sequence). CDR3 residues: CSARIRYEQYF. The CDR3 region has the DNA TGCAGTGCTAGAATCCGCTACGAGCAGTACTTC.

J is TRBJ1-6 and V is TRBV19; a possible D gene is TRBD1 (5 bases). Trimming left V 8 bases short and J 7 bases short, with 15 bases between. In germline, CDR1 is LNHDA, CDR2 SQIVND (reference sequence). This CDR3 region has 14 residues. The CDR3 nucleotides are TGTGCCAGTCACTCCGGGACTGAGAATTCACCCCTCCACTTT. Its translation is CASHSGTENSPLHF.

The gene calls are TRBV28 and TRBJ1-2, with TRBD1 matching 8 bases. CDR1 and CDR2 from the germline V gene are MDHEN and SYDVKM. V shed 3 bases and J 12 bases; nucleotides not matched to a gene: 12. The CDR3 has 14 amino acids. In nucleotides, the CDR3 is TGTGCCAGCAGTTTTAATTATCAGGGGGCGCTCCACACCTTC. Translating it yields CASSFNYQGALHTF.

This clone was observed once. The chain recombines TRBV19 with TRBJ1-6, with TRBD1 as a possible D gene (5 bases). The CDR3 totals 14 residues. The V end lost 1 base, the J end lost 10 bases, and 11 bases lay between the germline ends. Germline lookup yields CDR1 LNHDA and CDR2 SQIVND (reference sequence). The CDR3 DNA reads as TGTGCCAGTAGTATAGTACAGGTGGGATCACCCCTCCACTTT. Amino acids: CASSIVQVGSPLHF.

This chain uses TRBV5-4 with TRBJ1-1, with D perhaps matching TRBD1 (6 bases). CDR3 length: 15 residues. CDR1 is SGHNT, CDR2 YYREEE, per germline (reference sequence). Trimming left V 0 bases short and J 0 bases short, with 9 bases between. CDR3 sequence reads: CASSLGGQLNTEAFF. The CDR3 nucleotides are TGTGCCAGCAGCTTGGGGGGGCAGCTGAACACTGAAGCTTTCTTT.

The chain uses TRBV11-3 and TRBJ2-1, with a weak D call TRBD2 (5 bases). This CDR3 is 16 amino acids long. Trimming shortened V by 2 bases and J by 0 bases, and 11 bases separated the two germline ends. The germline V gene encodes CDR1 SGHNT and CDR2 YENEEA. CDR3 DNA sequence: TGTGCCAGCAGCTTAAGCGGCTTAAGCTCCTACAATGAGCAGTTCTTC. Protein sequence: CASSLSGLSSYNEQFF.

The chain links TRBV15 to TRBJ1-4, with a possible D match to TRBD1 (5 bases). V lost 0 bases to trimming and J lost 8 bases, with 7 bases between them. Per the germline V gene, CDR1 is LNHNV and CDR2 is YYDKDF (reference sequence). This CDR3 has 13 amino acids. The chain's CDR3 is CATSRDGGEKLFF. CDR3 nucleotide sequence: TGTGCCACCAGCAGAGATGGGGGGGAAAAACTGTTTTTT.

The chain employs TRBV24-1 and TRBJ2-3; tentative D call: TRBD2 (5 bases). Germline lookup yields CDR1 KGHDR and CDR2 SFDVKD. V lost 4 bases to trimming and J lost 9 bases, with 13 bases between them. This CDR3 has 13 amino acids. The CDR3 DNA is TGTGCCACCAGTGACGCTGGAAGGGAGACGCAGTATTTT. Translating gives CATSDAGRETQYF.

The V gene is TRBV2, the J gene TRBJ1-1; perhaps TRBD1 as D (6 bases). There are 16 residues in the CDR3. Trimming took off 5 bases at V and 0 bases at J, with 16 bases between the two ends. CDR1 and CDR2 from the germline V gene are SNHLY and FYNNEI. In DNA form, the CDR3 reads TGTGCCAGCAGTAAGAGGGGGGGAGACATGAACACTGAAGCTTTCTTT. Its translation: CASSKRGGDMNTEAFF.